This T cell receptor beta chain originates from a study of CD8 T cells in ankylosing spondylitis. The study, taken as a whole, reports: What seemed typical of ankylosing spondylitis blood was a TCR beta motif built from under 10 highly homologous variants.

This clonotype was picked up many times. Its target is not known. Quantitative molecular-barcoded 5'-RACE generated the TCR beta libraries. TCRdb reprocessed the 5' RACE reads with MiXCR, giving one entry per CDR3 protein. Counted here are more than 650,000 distinct CDR3 sequences, 12% occurring once; the ten biggest clones make up approximately 0.46%. The CDR3 covers 11 residues. The germline V gene encodes CDR1 DFQATT and CDR2 SNEGSKA (reference sequence). Trimming removed 8 bases from V and 0 bases from J, with 5 bases in between. Sequenced sample: blood, either unsorted or a sorted T cell fraction (not recorded which). The J gene is TRBJ2-1, the V gene TRBV20-1, with D unclear. This TCR was recovered from a male donor with ankylosing spondylitis. CDR3 protein: CSSSSYNEQFF. Here the CDR3 DNA reads TGCAGTAGCAGCTCCTACAATGAGCAGTTCTTC.